This T cell receptor beta chain is drawn from a study of human CD8 memory T cell subsets. Researchers made TCR beta libraries via UMI-labeled 5' RACE. Each CDR3 protein gets one entry in TCRdb, which reprocessed the 5' RACE reads and gives no DNA. This sample's table reports about 3,200 distinct CDR3 sequences. This TCR derives from a human donor in good health. The sequenced sample consisted of CD8+ T cells from PBMCs.

CDR3 sequence reads: CASSILAGDVNEQFF. The rearrangement uses TRBV19 and TRBJ2-1; TCRdb returns TRBD2, unconfirmable since there is no DNA. CDR3 length: 15 residues. Germline V CDR1 and CDR2: LNHDA, SQIVND (reference sequence).